These 25 T cell receptor beta chains were sequenced from one sample in a study of shared T cell receptors in the human thymus. Produced via immunoSEQ multiplex PCR; TCRdb's table is partial and in-frame only. The repertoire includes about 380,000 clones, just under 95% of them detected once, and approximately 0.02% sits in the top ten. Material: thymocytes. The source is a human donor.

The genes are TRBV14 and TRBJ2-1; 10 bases are shared with TRBD2. The CDR3 covers 17 residues. The V segment lost 1 base and the J segment 9 bases; nucleotides outside the gene matches: 12. Germline V gene data show CDR1 as SGHDN and CDR2 as FVKESK. The CDR3 protein is CASSQGLLEREGSEQFF. The DNA for the CDR3 is TGTGCCAGCAGCCAAGGGCTACTTGAGCGGGAGGGTTCTGAGCAGTTCTTC.

The CDR3 DNA reads as TGTGCCAGCGGGGGACTAGCGTCAGAGACCCAGTACTTC. This encodes CASGGLASETQYF. The chain combines TRBV28 with TRBJ2-5, with 10 bases that match TRBD2. Germline-derived CDR1 and CDR2 are MDHEN and SYDVKM. This CDR3 comprises 13 residues. The junction had 4 bases not matched to a gene; V was cut back by 8 bases and J by 4 bases.

The J gene is TRBJ2-7, the V gene TRBV14, with 9 bases aligning to TRBD2. The trim removed 3 bases at V and 9 bases at J, leaving 24 bases unmatched. The CDR3 consists of 19 residues. Germline-derived CDR1 and CDR2 are SGHDN and FVKESK. The CDR3 coding sequence is TGTGCCAGCAGCCACCATAGCCGAAACGGCAGCGGGAGGAGAGGTAGGCAGTACTTC. It codes for CASSHHSRNGSGRRGRQYF.

V usage is TRBV29-1 and J usage is TRBJ1-4, with D perhaps TRBD1 (5 bases). This CDR3 has 13 amino acids. The germline V gene encodes CDR1 SQVTM and CDR2 ANQGSEA. Deletions cut 3 bases from V and 1 base from J, with 6 bases between. As DNA, the CDR3 is TGCAGCGTTGATAGGGGAACTAATGAAAAACTGTTTTTT. It specifies CSVDRGTNEKLFF.

V is TRBV14 and J is TRBJ1-2; D is unclear. The germline V and J ends were trimmed by 0 bases and 10 bases, with 18 bases remaining between them. The CDR3 is 15 amino acids. CDR1 SGHDN and CDR2 FVKESK come from the germline V gene. The CDR3 loop is CASSQDVNGPNHYTF. CDR3 nucleotide sequence: TGTGCCAGCAGCCAAGACGTGAACGGGCCAAACCACTACACCTTC.

The rearrangement links TRBV11-2 to TRBJ2-1; 7 nucleotides align to TRBD2. This CDR3 is 16 amino acids long. Germline CDR1 reads SGHAT; CDR2 reads FQNNGV. The V gene end was trimmed by 4 bases and the J gene end by 6 bases; junction bases not matched to a gene: 12. CDR3 sequence reads: CASSSWRGGALNEQFF. The CDR3 DNA is TGTGCCAGCAGCTCCTGGAGGGGAGGGGCTCTCAATGAGCAGTTCTTC.

This clone appeared a few times. Other DNA variants within this sample encode the same CDR3. The gene calls are TRBV4-1 and TRBJ1-2; 8 nucleotides line up with TRBD1. V gave up 0 bases and J gave up 6 bases; unmatched junction bases: 3. CDR1 MGHRA and CDR2 YSYEKL come from the germline V gene. The CDR3 is 14 amino acids. The CDR3 loop is CASSQERTGNGYTF. As DNA, the CDR3 is TGCGCCAGCAGCCAAGAGCGGACAGGGAATGGCTACACCTTC.

The rearrangement uses TRBV21-1 and TRBJ2-3; the table gives TRBD2 as D, unverified against the DNA. TRBV21-1 is reported as a pseudogene. The CDR3 has 16 amino acids. CDR3 nucleotide sequence: TGTGCCAGCAGCATAATAACCGGGACTAGGGGTGGTACGCAGTATTTT. This encodes CASSIITGTRGGTQYF.

The CDR3 spells CASSARQGTDGELFF. CDR3 in DNA: TGCGCCAGCAGTGCGCGACAGGGAACTGACGGGGAGCTGTTTTTT. The chain is built from TRBV10-1 and TRBJ2-2; 7 bases line up with TRBD1. The ends lost 4 bases at V and 7 bases at J; junction bases unmatched: 9. The CDR3 length is 15 residues. Germline CDR1 and CDR2: WNHNN and SYGVQD (reference sequence).

In its sample, this clone was seen a few times. The CDR3: CASNGQLLSNYGYTF. The CDR3 DNA is TGTGCCAGCAATGGGCAGTTGCTCTCTAACTATGGCTACACCTTC. The chain carries TRBV7-9 and TRBJ1-2; no clear D gene. The CDR3 is 15 residues long. V was cut by 7 bases and J by 0 bases, with 15 bases left in between. CDR1 and CDR2 (germline): SEHNR, FQNEAQ (reference sequence).

The rearrangement uses TRBV2 and TRBJ2-1; D may match TRBD1 or TRBD2 (5 bases each). Germline CDR1 is SNHLY and CDR2 is FYNNEI. This CDR3 region has 15 residues. The V end was cut by 8 bases, the J end by 0 bases, with 14 bases between. CDR3 loop: CASSGRASSYNEQFF. The CDR3 DNA reads as TGTGCCAGCTCGGGGCGGGCCTCCTCCTACAATGAGCAGTTCTTC.

This chain joins TRBV25-1 and TRBJ1-2, with D hard to call. Trimming stripped 3 bases from V and 4 bases from J, with 21 bases between. The CDR3 runs to 17 residues. Germline values: CDR1 MGHDK, CDR2 SYGVNS. CDR3 region: CASSEMNWVGGVYGYTF. The CDR3, as DNA: TGTGCCAGCAGTGAGATGAATTGGGTCGGCGGGGTCTATGGCTACACCTTC.

The V call is TRBV10-3, the J call TRBJ1-2, with 8 bases fitting TRBD1. This CDR3 comprises 15 residues. The V gene's germline CDR1 is ENHRY and CDR2 SYGVKD. J gave up 4 bases and V 6 bases, and 10 bases lay outside the gene matches. The CDR3 is CAIRLQAGGVYGYTF. DNA for the CDR3: TGTGCCATCAGGTTACAAGCAGGGGGCGTCTATGGCTACACCTTC.

The rearrangement links TRBV5-6 to TRBJ2-5; 9 nucleotides align to TRBD2. Trimming took 4 bases from V and 1 from J; bases not matched to a gene: 2. Germline assignment: CDR1 SGHDT and CDR2 YYEEEE. The CDR3 sequence is 14 residues long. This CDR3 reads CASSRLAAQETQYF. The CDR3 nucleotides read TGTGCCAGCAGCCGACTAGCGGCCCAAGAGACCCAGTACTTC.

V is TRBV7-8 and J is TRBJ2-1; 8 nucleotides agree with TRBD2. CDR1 SGHVS and CDR2 FQNEAQ come from the germline V gene. CDR3 size: 16 residues. The V and J ends lost 1 base and 4 bases, in that order; junction bases with no gene match: 6. CDR3 nucleotides: TGTGCCAGCAGCTTAGTTAGCGGGGCAACTTACAATGAGCAGTTCTTC. Amino acid sequence: CASSLVSGATYNEQFF.

The sample holds one count of this clone. The V gene is TRBV6-1, the J gene TRBJ2-1; no definite D call. The CDR3 extends over 12 amino acids. From germline, CDR1 is MNHNS and CDR2 SASEGT. Trimming cost V 0 bases and J 10 bases, with 7 bases left between them. The CDR3 DNA reads TGTGCCAGCAGTGAAGCCCAGGCCGAGCAGTTCTTC. It codes for CASSEAQAEQFF.

The rearrangement joins TRBV28 to TRBJ1-5; possibly TRBD1 for D (5 bases). Germline V CDR1 and CDR2: MDHEN, SYDVKM. V was shortened by 3 bases and J by 5 bases, with 14 bases between the two germline ends. CDR3 length equals 15 residues. In nucleotides, the CDR3 is TGTGCCAGCAGTTTTCCGGGACTTTCCGATCAGCCCCAGCATTTT. This sequence encodes CASSFPGLSDQPQHF.

J is TRBJ1-5 and V is TRBV5-1; maybe TRBD1 (5 bases). CDR1 is SGHRS and CDR2 is YFSETQ in the germline V gene. Trimming cost V 0 bases and J 6 bases, with 13 bases left between them. There are 15 residues in the CDR3. The DNA of the CDR3 is TGCGCCAGCAGCTTGGACCCAGGGTTGGGTCAGCCCCAGCATTTT. Translating gives CASSLDPGLGQPQHF.

This clone was seen a single time. The chain uses TRBV14 and TRBJ2-7; TRBD1 matches 7 bases. Trimming at V came to 1 base and at J to 6 bases, leaving 24 bases not matched to a gene. CDR1 is SGHDN, CDR2 FVKESK, per germline. This CDR3 is 20 amino acids long. CDR3 bases: TGTGCCAGCAGCCAAGTCAAGGTGACAGGGTTTGCCCCCAGCCCCTCCGAGCAGTACTTC. This encodes CASSQVKVTGFAPSPSEQYF.

V and J are TRBV27 and TRBJ1-2; TRBD1 agrees at 7 bases. Germline CDR1 and CDR2: MNHEY and SMNVEV (reference sequence). V was pared by 8 bases and J by 4 bases, with 13 bases of the junction left unmatched. CDR3 length equals 15 residues. This CDR3 is CASGRQGRAGYGYTF. CDR3 coding DNA: TGTGCCAGCGGTCGACAGGGCCGCGCAGGCTATGGCTACACCTTC.

The chain combines TRBV19 with TRBJ1-5; 9 bases map to TRBD1. The CDR3 covers 18 residues. Unmatched junction bases numbered 12, after V lost 4 bases and J lost 2 bases. In germline, CDR1 is LNHDA, CDR2 SQIVND (reference sequence). CDR3: CASSTKSRDRVGNQPQHF. In DNA form, the CDR3 reads TGTGCCAGTAGTACCAAATCCCGGGACAGGGTAGGCAATCAGCCCCAGCATTTT.

The rearrangement uses TRBV4-1 and TRBJ1-1; D unclear. This CDR3 is built from 13 residues. Trimming shortened V by 0 bases and J by 7 bases, and 9 bases separated the two germline ends. Germline V gene data show CDR1 as MGHRA and CDR2 as YSYEKL. CDR3 coding DNA: TGCGCCAGCAGCCAAGATGAAGAGGGTGAAGCTTTCTTT. Its protein product is CASSQDEEGEAFF.

Concerning this clone itself: No conserved phenylalanine or tryptophan ends this CDR3, so it is likely a read error. The DNA is omitted, as the CDR3 cannot be located on it reliably, and the CDR3 follows TCRdb's listing. The rearrangement joins TRBV7-9 to TRBJ2-7; TRBD2 was called by the table and not checked on the DNA. The CDR3 sequence runs 9 residues, both termini included. Germline V lookup: CDR1 SEHNR, CDR2 FQNEAQ (reference sequence). The CDR3 here is CASSFGTGG.

The V call is TRBV4-1, the J call TRBJ2-7, with 9 bases identical to TRBD1. V was clipped by 1 base and J by 0 bases; unmatched bases: 4. The germline CDR1 and CDR2 sequences are MGHRA and YSYEKL. This CDR3 contains 16 residues. The CDR3 region is CASSQVPGQGSYEQYF. CDR3 coding DNA: TGCGCCAGCAGCCAAGTGCCGGGACAGGGCTCCTACGAGCAGTACTTC.

This clone was found a few times. The rearrangement joins TRBV30 to TRBJ2-3; 7 bases align to TRBD2. The CDR3 loop spans 13 amino acids. V shed 2 bases and J 14 bases; nucleotides not matched to a gene: 13. The germline CDR1 and CDR2 sequences are GTSNPN and SVGIG (reference sequence). CDR3 region: CAWSIVGGPLRYF. CDR3 in DNA: TGTGCCTGGAGTATAGTGGGAGGGCCGTTGAGGTATTTT.